This T cell receptor beta chain was recorded in a study of T cells in Graves' hyperthyroidism and ophthalmopathy. The table lists this clonotype with many counts. With 6 bases clipped from V and 4 bases from J, the junction kept 6 bases outside the gene matches. In germline, CDR1 is MNHEY, CDR2 SMNVEV (reference sequence). The CDR3 runs to 15 residues. Amplification targeted TCR beta CDR3 regions from RNA transcripts. HTBI primers were employed in a first-round RT-PCR of the TCR CDR3. From the multiplex PCR reads, TCRdb called clonotypes with MiXCR, one entry per CDR3 protein. The repertoire holds 500,000 to 650,000 distinct CDR3 sequences, about a sixth seen once, with roughly 18% in the top ten.

This TCR was sampled from a young woman with Graves' ophthalmopathy. V and J are TRBV27 and TRBJ2-7; 13 nucleotides match TRBD2. Sequenced input: blood. CDR3 sequence: CASSRRGLAGYEQYF. CDR3 DNA: TGTGCCAGCAGCAGACGGGGACTAGCGGGATACGAGCAGTACTTC.